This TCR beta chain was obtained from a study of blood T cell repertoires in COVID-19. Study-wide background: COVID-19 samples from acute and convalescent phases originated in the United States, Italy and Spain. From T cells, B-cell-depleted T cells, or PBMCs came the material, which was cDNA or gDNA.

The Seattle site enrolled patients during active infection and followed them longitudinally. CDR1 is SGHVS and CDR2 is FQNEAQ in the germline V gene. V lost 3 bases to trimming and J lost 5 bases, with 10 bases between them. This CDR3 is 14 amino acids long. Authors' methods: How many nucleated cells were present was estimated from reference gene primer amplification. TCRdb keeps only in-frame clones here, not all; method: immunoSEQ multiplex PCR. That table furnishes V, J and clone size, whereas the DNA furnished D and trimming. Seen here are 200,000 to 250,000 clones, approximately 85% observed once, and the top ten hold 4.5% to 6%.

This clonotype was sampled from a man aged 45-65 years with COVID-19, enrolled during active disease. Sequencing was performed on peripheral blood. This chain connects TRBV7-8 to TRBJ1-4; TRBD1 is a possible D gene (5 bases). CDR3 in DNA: TGTGCCAGCAGCTTGGGGACTGCCAATGAAAAACTGTTTTTT. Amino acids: CASSLGTANEKLFF.